The TCR beta chain under discussion was sequenced for a study of a mutant IDH1 vaccine in newly diagnosed glioma. Overall study: Most had both radiotherapy and temozolomide beforehand; others had only one.

The V gene end was trimmed by 4 bases and the J gene end by 4 bases; junction bases not matched to a gene: 9. The CDR3 totals 14 residues. Germline V gene sequence: CDR1 SQVTM, CDR2 ANQGSEA. The repertoire was sequenced with immunoSEQ multiplex PCR; TCRdb's copy has only in-frame clones and lacks some. Here the sample spans over 50,000 clones, just under 90% being singletons. Regarding this clone: What it binds is unknown.

Time point of the sample: week 5, during vaccination. A 20-mer mutant IDH1 peptide at 300 ug was injected subcutaneously with topical imiquimod. This TCR was sampled from a woman in her thirties or forties with glioma. The material sequenced was PBMCs, taken from a glioma patient whose treatment included an IDH1 peptide vaccine. The V gene is TRBV29-1, the J gene TRBJ1-2, with 7 bases that match TRBD1. The CDR3 nucleotides are TGCAGCGTTGTAGGGGACAGTTACCCCTATGGCTACACCTTC. This encodes CSVVGDSYPYGYTF.